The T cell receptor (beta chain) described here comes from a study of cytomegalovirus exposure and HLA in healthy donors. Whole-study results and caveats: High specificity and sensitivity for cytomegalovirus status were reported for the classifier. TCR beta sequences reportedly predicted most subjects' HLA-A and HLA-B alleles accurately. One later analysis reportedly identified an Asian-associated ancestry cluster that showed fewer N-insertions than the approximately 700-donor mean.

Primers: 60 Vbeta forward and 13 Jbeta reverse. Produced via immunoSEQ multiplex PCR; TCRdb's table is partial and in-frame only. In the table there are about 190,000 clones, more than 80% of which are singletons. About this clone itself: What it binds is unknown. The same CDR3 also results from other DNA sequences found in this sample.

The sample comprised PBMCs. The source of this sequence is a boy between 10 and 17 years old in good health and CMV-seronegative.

The CDR3 DNA sequence: TGTGCCAGCAGCTTAAGCCGGGGGAACACTGAAGCTTTCTTT. Amino acid sequence: CASSLSRGNTEAFF. The V gene is TRBV7-3, the J gene TRBJ1-1; D not certain. The CDR3 is 14 amino acids. From germline, CDR1 is SGHTA and CDR2 FQGTGA. V lost 1 base and J lost 1, with 7 bases in between.